Ten or more counts support the clone carrying this T cell receptor beta chain. Its cognate antigen is unknown. Deletions cut 5 bases from V and 4 bases from J, with 22 bases between. The CDR3 sequence is 17 residues long. Looked up from germline, CDR1 is SEHNR and CDR2 is FQNEAQ (reference sequence). Bulk TCR libraries used previously described methods and listed TCR primers. TCRdb ran MiXCR on the PCR reads and lists one entry per CDR3 protein. The data contain approximately 550,000 distinct CDR3 sequences, over 20% of them seen just once; the ten biggest clones take up 0.84%. CD8+CD4-CCR7+CD45RA+ sorting gave the naive CD8 T cells. This sample is drawn from a study of molecular identifiers for immune sequencing clone quantification. At the level of the study: Replicate RNA came from approximately 20,000 or 100,000 naive CD8 cells and was split five ways, and four parts were sequenced. Study findings and constraints: The share of molecules held by clones above 20 RNA copies was over 97% in effector cells and under 1% in naive cells.

This receptor was identified in a human donor in good health. Some libraries in this study had Jurkat cell RNA spiked in. Sequenced sample: naive CD8+ T cells from blood, with Jurkat cell RNA spiked in. As for subset: FACS-sorted CD8+CD4-CCR7+CD45RA+ naive T cells. The V and J genes are TRBV7-9 and TRBJ2-3; the D gene is possibly TRBD2 (6 bases). CDR3 residues: CASSPRGSGSIADTQYF. In DNA, the CDR3 is TGTGCCAGCAGCCCCCGGGGGTCAGGGTCAATCGCAGATACGCAGTATTTT.